Listed here is a single TCR beta chain. Trimming cost V 0 bases and J 2 bases, with 14 bases left between them. The germline V gene has CDR1 SGHKS and CDR2 YYEKEE (reference sequence). CDR3 length: 16 residues. The sample comes from a study of blood T cell repertoires in COVID-19. Method: immunoSEQ multiplex PCR; TCRdb's copy keeps in-frame clones and lacks some. The sample lists some 250,000 clones; just over 85% were seen once. The specimen was peripheral blood. The chain couples TRBV5-5 to TRBJ1-2; D gene unclear. This TCR was sampled from a man aged 30-40 years who had recovered from COVID-19. CDR3 sequence (DNA): TGTGCCAGCAGCTTGGTTGGAGTCAGCCTCAACTATGGCTACACCTTC. Amino acids: CASSLVGVSLNYGYTF.